Listed below are T cell receptor beta chains from one sample, sequenced in a study of cytomegalovirus exposure and HLA in healthy donors. The protocol was immunoSEQ multiplex PCR, while the TCRdb copy is restricted to in-frame clones and leaves out a portion. The data hold fewer than 250,000 clones, with roughly 80% observed a single time. Source material: PBMCs. These receptors were taken from a woman in her twenties or thirties in good health and CMV-seropositive. CDR3s include the opening cysteine and the closing phenylalanine or tryptophan. Each record gives: CDR3 length, D gene, J gene, clone size, V gene, CDR3 protein, CDR3 DNA. A D gene is named only where the DNA matches it firmly. Clone sizes are given selectively: once, few, many, or a class where the clone is expanded.

15,-,TRBJ2-3,-,TRBV7-9,CASGGADSSTDTQYF,TGTGCCAGCGGAGGAGCGGATTCTAGCACAGATACGCAGTATTTT
14,-,TRBJ2-2,-,TRBV7-9,CASSLGRNTGELFF,TGTGCCAGCAGCTTAGGCAGGAACACCGGGGAGCTGTTTTTT
14,-,TRBJ1-6,-,TRBV28,CAATREVGNSPLHF,TGTGCCGCAACCAGGGAGGTGGGTAATTCACCCCTCCACTTT
16,TRBD1,TRBJ2-7,-,TRBV7-9,CSSTGTGSIRSYEQYF,TGTTCCAGCACCGGGACAGGCTCAATCAGATCCTACGAGCAGTACTTC
15,-,TRBJ1-2,few,TRBV2,CASSEAYRTDYGYTF,TGTGCCAGCAGTGAAGCATACAGAACCGACTATGGCTACACCTTC
13,-,TRBJ2-2,once,TRBV6-4,CASSAGDSGELFF,TGTGCCAGCAGTGCAGGGGATAGCGGGGAGCTGTTTTTT
12,-,TRBJ2-3,-,TRBV19,CASSNGFDTQYF,TGTGCCAGTAGTAACGGGTTTGATACGCAGTATTTT
15,-,TRBJ1-1,-,TRBV10-1,CASSESRRGGTEAFF,TGCGCCAGCAGTGAGTCGAGAAGGGGTGGAACTGAAGCTTTCTTT
15,TRBD2,TRBJ2-7,-,TRBV6-9,CASTPTSGSPYEQYF,TGTGCCAGCACCCCGACTAGCGGGAGCCCCTACGAGCAGTACTTC
15,-,TRBJ2-7,once,TRBV6-1,CASSEARAPTYEQYF,TGTGCCAGCAGTGAAGCGAGGGCCCCCACCTACGAGCAGTACTTC
14,TRBD1,TRBJ2-7,-,TRBV7-9,CSSSLGGQVGEQYF,TGTTCCAGCAGCTTAGGGGGACAGGTTGGGGAGCAGTACTTC
15,-,TRBJ2-3,-,TRBV19,CASTSRRGSTDTQYF,TGTGCCAGTACCTCGCGTCGCGGATCCACAGATACGCAGTATTTT
16,-,TRBJ2-1,-,TRBV7-2,CASSLGSGSSYNEQFF,TGTGCCAGCAGCTTAGGCAGCGGCAGCTCCTACAATGAGCAGTTCTTC
15,TRBD1,TRBJ2-1,-,TRBV19,CASSLDRRSYNEQFF,TGTGCCAGTAGTCTGGACAGGAGATCCTACAATGAGCAGTTCTTC
15,TRBD1,TRBJ1-1,-,TRBV10-1,CASTGTGTWDTEAFF,TGCGCCAGCACTGGGACAGGGACCTGGGACACTGAAGCTTTCTTT
11,-,TRBJ1-2,-,TRBV20-1,CSARAPDGYTF,TGCAGTGCTAGAGCCCCCGATGGCTACACCTTC
11,-,TRBJ2-7,-,TRBV5-5,CASSLAAEQYF,TGTGCCAGCAGTTTAGCTGCCGAGCAGTACTTC
15,-,TRBJ1-2,-,TRBV9,CASSRSGQSNYGYTF,TGTGCCAGCAGCCGTAGTGGACAGTCAAACTATGGCTACACCTTC
15,TRBD1,TRBJ2-7,-,TRBV27,CASSWGQGLSYEQYF,TGTGCCAGCAGTTGGGGACAGGGGCTCTCCTACGAGCAGTACTTC
17,TRBD1,TRBJ1-2,-,TRBV7-9,CASSLDRDRVWNYGYTF,TGTGCCAGCAGCCTTGACCGGGACAGGGTGTGGAACTATGGCTACACCTTC
13,TRBD1,TRBJ1-2,-,TRBV11-2,CASSTTGQNGYTF,TGTGCCAGCAGCACGACAGGGCAAAACGGCTACACCTTC
15,TRBD1,TRBJ1-1,once,TRBV5-6,CASSHRDRGIHEAFF,TGTGCCAGCAGCCACCGGGACAGGGGCATTCATGAAGCTTTCTTT
13,-,TRBJ1-5,few,TRBV5-6,CASSFTVNQPQHF,TGTGCCAGCAGCTTTACGGTAAATCAGCCCCAGCATTTT
15,TRBD1,TRBJ1-2,-,TRBV29-1,CSVDPGQGSGYGYTF,TGCAGCGTTGATCCGGGACAGGGCAGTGGCTATGGCTACACCTTC
14,TRBD1,TRBJ1-4,few,TRBV4-1,CASTRGTANEKLFF,TGCGCCAGCACCCGTGGGACAGCTAATGAAAAACTGTTTTTT
14,-,TRBJ2-1,-,TRBV10-3,CATYEGAGYNEQFF,TGTGCCACTTATGAAGGGGCCGGGTACAATGAGCAGTTCTTC
13,TRBD1,TRBJ2-1,-,TRBV10-2,CATRDRGQNEQFF,TGCGCCACCCGGGACAGGGGGCAAAATGAGCAGTTCTTC
16,TRBD2,TRBJ2-2,-,TRBV9,CASTRLAGGSTGELFF,TGTGCCAGCACCCGACTAGCGGGAGGGAGCACCGGGGAGCTGTTTTTT
11,-,TRBJ2-4,-,TRBV6-1,CASTSKNIQYF,TGTGCCAGTACATCCAAAAACATTCAGTACTTC
15,-,TRBJ2-7,-,TRBV28,CASSLKALLAHEQYF,TGTGCCAGCAGTTTAAAGGCCTTACTAGCTCACGAGCAGTACTTC
18,-,TRBJ2-5,-,TRBV5-1,CASSLVPPQRAPQETQYF,TGCGCCAGCAGCTTGGTCCCCCCTCAGCGGGCACCTCAAGAGACCCAGTACTTC
12,-,TRBJ2-7,-,TRBV28,CASSLSYYEQYF,TGTGCCAGCAGCCTTAGCTACTACGAGCAGTACTTC
16,TRBD1,TRBJ2-4,-,TRBV10-3,CAISDDRGPHKNIQYF,TGTGCCATCAGTGACGACAGGGGGCCACACAAAAACATTCAGTACTTC
14,-,TRBJ2-7,-,TRBV4-2,CASSQTKSAGWQYF,TGTGCCAGCAGCCAAACTAAATCGGCCGGGTGGCAGTACTTC
15,TRBD1,TRBJ2-5,once,TRBV5-1,CASSLGPGQLETQYF,TGCGCCAGCAGCTTGGGTCCGGGACAGCTAGAGACCCAGTACTTC
11,-,TRBJ1-2,-,TRBV28,CASSLDRGYTF,TGTGCCAGCAGTTTGGACAGAGGCTACACCTTC
15,TRBD1,TRBJ2-6,-,TRBV6-6,CASSRDSSGANVLTF,TGTGCCAGCAGTCGGGACAGCTCTGGGGCCAACGTCCTGACTTTC
18,TRBD2,TRBJ2-7,-,TRBV11-2,CASSLARRPPSGNYEQYF,TGTGCCAGCAGCTTAGCCAGAAGACCTCCTAGCGGAAACTACGAGCAGTACTTC
14,TRBD1,TRBJ1-4,-,TRBV6-5,CASSYSGQNEKLFF,TGTGCCAGCAGTTACTCGGGACAGAATGAAAAACTGTTTTTT
14,-,TRBJ1-2,-,TRBV6-1,CASSSLGGSYGYTF,TGTGCCAGCAGTTCACTGGGGGGTTCCTATGGCTACACCTTC
13,-,TRBJ1-4,-,TRBV29-1,CSGRRVLGEKLFF,TGCAGCGGCCGCAGGGTTTTAGGTGAAAAACTGTTTTTT
15,TRBD1,TRBJ2-1,-,TRBV13,CASSLQGVSYNEQFF,TGTGCCAGCAGCTTACAGGGGGTCTCTTACAATGAGCAGTTCTTC
15,-,TRBJ1-5,-,TRBV5-1,CASSFTGTSNQPQHF,TGCGCCAGCAGCTTCACAGGGACTAGCAATCAGCCCCAGCATTTT
15,-,TRBJ2-3,-,TRBV15,CATSGGTAVGDTQYF,TGTGCCACCAGCGGCGGGACAGCGGTTGGAGATACGCAGTATTTT
15,TRBD1,TRBJ1-5,few,TRBV2,CASEGQDRVYQPQHF,TGTGCCAGCGAGGGGCAGGACAGGGTTTATCAGCCCCAGCATTTT
14,TRBD1,TRBJ2-5,-,TRBV11-2,CASQDRGRGETQYF,TGTGCCAGCCAAGACAGGGGGAGAGGTGAGACCCAGTACTTC
13,-,TRBJ1-1,-,TRBV9,CASSPTPNTEAFF,TGTGCCAGTAGCCCCACACCGAACACTGAAGCTTTCTTT
14,TRBD1,TRBJ1-2,-,TRBV18,CASYQGGANYGYTF,TGTGCCAGCTACCAGGGGGGAGCTAACTATGGCTACACCTTC
17,-,TRBJ2-1,-,TRBV18,CASSPPVRGIPYNEQFF,TGTGCCAGCTCACCACCTGTTCGGGGAATCCCCTACAATGAGCAGTTCTTC
11,-,TRBJ1-1,-,TRBV20-1,CSARIGGKAFF,TGCAGTGCTAGAATCGGGGGAAAAGCTTTCTTT
16,TRBD2,TRBJ2-2,once,TRBV11-1,CASSLVGLGDTGELFF,TGTGCCAGCAGCTTAGTGGGACTAGGGGACACCGGGGAGCTGTTTTTT
16,TRBD2,TRBJ2-5,few,TRBV19,CASSPGLAGGQETQYF,TGTGCCAGTAGTCCCGGACTAGCGGGGGGCCAAGAGACCCAGTACTTC
9,-,TRBJ2-5,few,TRBV20-1,CSVGGAQYF,TGCAGTGTCGGTGGAGCCCAGTACTTC
14,-,TRBJ1-1,-,TRBV27,CASRGRGFDTEAFF,TGTGCCAGCAGGGGCAGGGGTTTTGACACTGAAGCTTTCTTT
14,-,TRBJ1-1,-,TRBV6-1,CASSPGYMNTEAFF,TGTGCCAGCAGCCCGGGTTACATGAACACTGAAGCTTTCTTT
14,-,TRBJ2-3,few,TRBV18,CASSPGQGPDTQYF,TGTGCCAGCTCACCAGGGCAGGGGCCAGATACGCAGTATTTT
13,-,TRBJ2-7,-,TRBV5-6,CASSPGLSYEQYF,TGTGCCAGCAGCCCAGGGTTATCCTACGAGCAGTACTTC
15,TRBD1,TRBJ1-1,-,TRBV27,CASNTYRGSRTEAFF,TGTGCCAGCAACACCTACAGGGGCTCCCGGACTGAAGCTTTCTTT